The subject of this entry is one TCR beta chain. Control samples came 1 year after myeloablative marrow transplants with methotrexate plus calcineurin inhibitor. The data belong to a study of T cells after posttransplantation cyclophosphamide. In germline, CDR1 is MNHNS, CDR2 SASEGT. Trimming took 6 bases from V and 4 from J; bases not matched to a gene: 9. The CDR3 consists of 14 residues. The repertoire was sequenced with immunoSEQ multiplex PCR; TCRdb's copy has only in-frame clones and lacks some. The sample has some 19,000 clones, 75% to 90% seen once. The origin of this receptor is a female patient between 25 and 45 years old who received an allogeneic stem cell transplant from an unrelated donor, was CMV-positive, and had acute and chronic GVHD. The graft donor may be the source of some T cells. Source: PBMCs, taken around 370 days after allogeneic stem cell transplant with calcineurin inhibitor and methotrexate. The chain carries TRBV6-1 and TRBJ2-7; 7 bases align to TRBD1. This CDR3 is CASSADRVSYEQYF. In DNA form, the CDR3 reads TGTGCCAGCAGCGCCGACAGGGTTAGTTACGAGCAGTACTTC.